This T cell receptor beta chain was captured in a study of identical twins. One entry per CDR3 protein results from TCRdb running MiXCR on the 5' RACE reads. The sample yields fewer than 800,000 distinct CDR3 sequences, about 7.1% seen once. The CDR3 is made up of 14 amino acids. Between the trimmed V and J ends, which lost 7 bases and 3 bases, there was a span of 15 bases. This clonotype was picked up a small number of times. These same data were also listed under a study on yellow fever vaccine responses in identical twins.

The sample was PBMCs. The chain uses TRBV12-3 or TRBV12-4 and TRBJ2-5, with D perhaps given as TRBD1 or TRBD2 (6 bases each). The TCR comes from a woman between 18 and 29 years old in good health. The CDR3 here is CASTPGGREETQYF. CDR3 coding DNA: TGTGCCAGCACCCCCGGGGGCAGAGAAGAGACCCAGTACTTC.